This paragraph reports one T cell receptor beta chain. Antigen specificity is unknown. The sample originates from a study of vaccination effects on CD4 cells after COVID-19. Clones were sequenced by immunoSEQ multiplex PCR, and TCRdb holds only the in-frame ones, with some missing. Found here are 25,000 to 35,000 clones, about 72% of them singletons; the top ten hold approximately 29%. The trim removed 5 bases at V and 10 bases at J, leaving 6 bases unmatched. This CDR3 has 13 residues. CDR1 ENHRY and CDR2 SYGVKD come from the germline V gene. Antigen-specific CD4+ T cells were first expanded with viral peptide pools by the ViraFEST assay and only then sequenced. Having been cultured for roughly 11 days, the cells underwent CD4+ T cell isolation.

The sequence came from a human donor who received a COVID-19 vaccine. The V call is TRBV10-3, the J call TRBJ2-1; 9 bases are shared with TRBD2. The specimen comprised CD4+ T cells from PBMCs cultured with HCoV-229E spike peptides, sampled before COVID-19 vaccination. The CDR3 DNA reads as TGTGCCATCAGTCCAGCGGGAGGACGCGAGCAGTTCTTC. The encoded protein is CAISPAGGREQFF.